This T cell receptor (beta chain) was observed in a study of blood T cell repertoires in COVID-19. Whole-study context: T cells, B-cell-depleted T cells, or PBMCs supplied cDNA or gDNA.

The CDR3 sequence is 15 residues long. Between the trimmed V and J ends, which lost 6 bases and 4 bases, there was a span of 14 bases. Per germline, CDR1 SGHTS and CDR2 YDEGEE. Per the authors' pipeline: Amplifying reference gene primers gave estimates of nucleated cell counts. Sequencing was performed with immunoSEQ multiplex PCR; in TCRdb, only in-frame clones are kept and a portion is missing. V and J calls and clone size follow that table, whereas D and trimming were derived from the DNA. Found here are 200,000 to 250,000 clones, 92% of them singletons; the top ten hold 1% to 1.5%. This chain uses TRBV5-8 with TRBJ1-6, with D possibly TRBD1 on 5 matching bases. The source material was peripheral blood. This TCR came from a man between 25 and 39 years old with acute or convalescent COVID-19. The CDR3 DNA follows: TGTGCCAGCAACCCCAAGGGACTGTATAATTCACCCCTCCACTTT. Translated: CASNPKGLYNSPLHF.